This T cell receptor (beta chain) comes out of a study of metastatic and nonmetastatic thyroid tumors (dated by TCRdb to the early 2020s). Broadly, across the study: Repertoires from peripheral blood and from tumor or nodule tissue samples of malignant and benign thyroid patients were compared. Points the paper makes about the study in general: In both blood and tumor samples, malignant tumors were reported to have significantly higher TCR beta diversity than benign nodules.

None of the patients had been given any treatment before thyroid surgery. Patient clinical samples collected from 2012 to 2018 were retrospectively analysed using T-cell receptor beta sequencing. At least ten counts were recorded for this clone. Its target antigen remains unknown. No base quality information exists; no much larger clone differs at one position. Receptors were amplified or captured by PCR. The instrument was an Illumina HiSeq 4000. High-throughput sequencing was used to profile the CDR3 region of the TCR beta-chain in every patient. From the authors' description of their analysis: A classifier to discriminate distant-metastatic papillary thyroid cancer patients was built from CDR3 differences across clinicopathological groups. The Shannon index was used to assess repertoire diversity, and the Morisita-Horn index was used to assess tumor-blood repertoire similarity. TCRdb itself trimmed the public reads at Q25 with fastp, ran MiXCR and retained productive beta chains. The V and J calls here are based on TCRdb, not the publication. This sample gives roughly 98,000 clones in total; about 15% of them show up just once. The ten largest clonotypes hold 3.6% of the sample.

Sequencing input: blood. This TCR derives from a female donor with papillary thyroid cancer or a benign thyroid nodule (not recorded which). Some clones in this sample may be carry-over from other donors' samples.

The sequenced DNA: TGTGCCAGCAGCTTGGCAGCTTCCTACGAGCAGTACTTC. It codes for CASSLAASYEQYF. The V gene is TRBV5-6 and the J gene is TRBJ2-7; the D gene lacks a confident call. Including cysteine and phenylalanine, the CDR3 has 13 amino acids. Only the CDR3 DNA stays, 39 bases, in frame from base 1. V was cut back by 0 bases and J by 1 base, leaving a gap of 5 bases between them. CDR1 SGHDT and CDR2 YYEEEE were looked up in the germline V gene.